The T cell receptor beta chain described here comes from a study of graft-versus-host responses after intestinal transplantation. The overall study: Anti-thymocyte globulin served as induction for all recipients, who then took tacrolimus and steroids for approximately three years.

In the case of this clone: Its antigen is currently unknown.

Assay: immunoSEQ multiplex PCR; the TCRdb copy retains only in-frame clones and omits some. The data show more than 2,500 clones, roughly 80% seen once. Germline V gene lookup returns CDR1 SGHNT and CDR2 YENEEA. The CDR3 is 15 amino acids. V gave up 2 bases and J gave up 3 bases, with 12 bases separating them. Processing was applied to graft tissue in order to liberate intraepithelial and lamina propria lymphocytes. Findings and caveats of the study: The study found high graft-versus-host to host-versus-graft clonal ratios in allografts of patients with graft-donor T cell macrochimerism. Levels of circulating GvH clones at their peak were associated with early post-transplant HvG declines. In recipient marrow, GvH clones were found, and some appeared first in ileum or blood.

This chain uses TRBV11-3 with TRBJ2-3; D might be TRBD2 (7 bases). This TCR was recovered from a human patient who received an intestinal transplant, so some T cells may come from the graft donor. The sample consisted of ileum tissue, taken roughly 5 and 7 days after intestinal transplantation. The CDR3 DNA follows: TGTGCCAGCAGCTTATTGCGGGGGCCAACAGATACGCAGTATTTT. Its translation is CASSLLRGPTDTQYF.